The text below deals with one T cell receptor beta chain. Its antigen is as yet unknown. The record originates from a study of shared clonotypes between healthy human individuals. Study outcomes and limitations: Across subsets, estimated richness was generally greater for naive than for memory populations.

J gave up 3 bases and V 2 bases, and 8 bases lay outside the gene matches. Germline lookup yields CDR1 SGHTA and CDR2 FQGNSA. The CDR3 runs to 17 residues. In the naive CD8 group, cells lacked CD45RO and were positively selected for CCR7, so terminally differentiated effector memory CD45RA+ cells were left out. Healthy and HIV-negative, the adult donors had no recent acute infections or vaccinations. Using immunoSEQ multiplex PCR, the repertoire was profiled, and TCRdb retains in-frame clones only, with some absent. There are around 2,100,000 clones in the sample; 85% to 95% occur only once, and more than 0.9% lies in the top ten.

The TCR was taken from a man younger than 35 in good health. The source material was naive CD8+ T cells sorted from blood. This chain uses TRBV7-2 with TRBJ2-7; TRBD1 aligns across 12 bases. The CDR3 region is CASSLRAGTGGVYEQYF. The DNA for the CDR3 is TGTGCCAGCAGCTTAAGGGCCGGGACAGGGGGCGTCTACGAGCAGTACTTC.